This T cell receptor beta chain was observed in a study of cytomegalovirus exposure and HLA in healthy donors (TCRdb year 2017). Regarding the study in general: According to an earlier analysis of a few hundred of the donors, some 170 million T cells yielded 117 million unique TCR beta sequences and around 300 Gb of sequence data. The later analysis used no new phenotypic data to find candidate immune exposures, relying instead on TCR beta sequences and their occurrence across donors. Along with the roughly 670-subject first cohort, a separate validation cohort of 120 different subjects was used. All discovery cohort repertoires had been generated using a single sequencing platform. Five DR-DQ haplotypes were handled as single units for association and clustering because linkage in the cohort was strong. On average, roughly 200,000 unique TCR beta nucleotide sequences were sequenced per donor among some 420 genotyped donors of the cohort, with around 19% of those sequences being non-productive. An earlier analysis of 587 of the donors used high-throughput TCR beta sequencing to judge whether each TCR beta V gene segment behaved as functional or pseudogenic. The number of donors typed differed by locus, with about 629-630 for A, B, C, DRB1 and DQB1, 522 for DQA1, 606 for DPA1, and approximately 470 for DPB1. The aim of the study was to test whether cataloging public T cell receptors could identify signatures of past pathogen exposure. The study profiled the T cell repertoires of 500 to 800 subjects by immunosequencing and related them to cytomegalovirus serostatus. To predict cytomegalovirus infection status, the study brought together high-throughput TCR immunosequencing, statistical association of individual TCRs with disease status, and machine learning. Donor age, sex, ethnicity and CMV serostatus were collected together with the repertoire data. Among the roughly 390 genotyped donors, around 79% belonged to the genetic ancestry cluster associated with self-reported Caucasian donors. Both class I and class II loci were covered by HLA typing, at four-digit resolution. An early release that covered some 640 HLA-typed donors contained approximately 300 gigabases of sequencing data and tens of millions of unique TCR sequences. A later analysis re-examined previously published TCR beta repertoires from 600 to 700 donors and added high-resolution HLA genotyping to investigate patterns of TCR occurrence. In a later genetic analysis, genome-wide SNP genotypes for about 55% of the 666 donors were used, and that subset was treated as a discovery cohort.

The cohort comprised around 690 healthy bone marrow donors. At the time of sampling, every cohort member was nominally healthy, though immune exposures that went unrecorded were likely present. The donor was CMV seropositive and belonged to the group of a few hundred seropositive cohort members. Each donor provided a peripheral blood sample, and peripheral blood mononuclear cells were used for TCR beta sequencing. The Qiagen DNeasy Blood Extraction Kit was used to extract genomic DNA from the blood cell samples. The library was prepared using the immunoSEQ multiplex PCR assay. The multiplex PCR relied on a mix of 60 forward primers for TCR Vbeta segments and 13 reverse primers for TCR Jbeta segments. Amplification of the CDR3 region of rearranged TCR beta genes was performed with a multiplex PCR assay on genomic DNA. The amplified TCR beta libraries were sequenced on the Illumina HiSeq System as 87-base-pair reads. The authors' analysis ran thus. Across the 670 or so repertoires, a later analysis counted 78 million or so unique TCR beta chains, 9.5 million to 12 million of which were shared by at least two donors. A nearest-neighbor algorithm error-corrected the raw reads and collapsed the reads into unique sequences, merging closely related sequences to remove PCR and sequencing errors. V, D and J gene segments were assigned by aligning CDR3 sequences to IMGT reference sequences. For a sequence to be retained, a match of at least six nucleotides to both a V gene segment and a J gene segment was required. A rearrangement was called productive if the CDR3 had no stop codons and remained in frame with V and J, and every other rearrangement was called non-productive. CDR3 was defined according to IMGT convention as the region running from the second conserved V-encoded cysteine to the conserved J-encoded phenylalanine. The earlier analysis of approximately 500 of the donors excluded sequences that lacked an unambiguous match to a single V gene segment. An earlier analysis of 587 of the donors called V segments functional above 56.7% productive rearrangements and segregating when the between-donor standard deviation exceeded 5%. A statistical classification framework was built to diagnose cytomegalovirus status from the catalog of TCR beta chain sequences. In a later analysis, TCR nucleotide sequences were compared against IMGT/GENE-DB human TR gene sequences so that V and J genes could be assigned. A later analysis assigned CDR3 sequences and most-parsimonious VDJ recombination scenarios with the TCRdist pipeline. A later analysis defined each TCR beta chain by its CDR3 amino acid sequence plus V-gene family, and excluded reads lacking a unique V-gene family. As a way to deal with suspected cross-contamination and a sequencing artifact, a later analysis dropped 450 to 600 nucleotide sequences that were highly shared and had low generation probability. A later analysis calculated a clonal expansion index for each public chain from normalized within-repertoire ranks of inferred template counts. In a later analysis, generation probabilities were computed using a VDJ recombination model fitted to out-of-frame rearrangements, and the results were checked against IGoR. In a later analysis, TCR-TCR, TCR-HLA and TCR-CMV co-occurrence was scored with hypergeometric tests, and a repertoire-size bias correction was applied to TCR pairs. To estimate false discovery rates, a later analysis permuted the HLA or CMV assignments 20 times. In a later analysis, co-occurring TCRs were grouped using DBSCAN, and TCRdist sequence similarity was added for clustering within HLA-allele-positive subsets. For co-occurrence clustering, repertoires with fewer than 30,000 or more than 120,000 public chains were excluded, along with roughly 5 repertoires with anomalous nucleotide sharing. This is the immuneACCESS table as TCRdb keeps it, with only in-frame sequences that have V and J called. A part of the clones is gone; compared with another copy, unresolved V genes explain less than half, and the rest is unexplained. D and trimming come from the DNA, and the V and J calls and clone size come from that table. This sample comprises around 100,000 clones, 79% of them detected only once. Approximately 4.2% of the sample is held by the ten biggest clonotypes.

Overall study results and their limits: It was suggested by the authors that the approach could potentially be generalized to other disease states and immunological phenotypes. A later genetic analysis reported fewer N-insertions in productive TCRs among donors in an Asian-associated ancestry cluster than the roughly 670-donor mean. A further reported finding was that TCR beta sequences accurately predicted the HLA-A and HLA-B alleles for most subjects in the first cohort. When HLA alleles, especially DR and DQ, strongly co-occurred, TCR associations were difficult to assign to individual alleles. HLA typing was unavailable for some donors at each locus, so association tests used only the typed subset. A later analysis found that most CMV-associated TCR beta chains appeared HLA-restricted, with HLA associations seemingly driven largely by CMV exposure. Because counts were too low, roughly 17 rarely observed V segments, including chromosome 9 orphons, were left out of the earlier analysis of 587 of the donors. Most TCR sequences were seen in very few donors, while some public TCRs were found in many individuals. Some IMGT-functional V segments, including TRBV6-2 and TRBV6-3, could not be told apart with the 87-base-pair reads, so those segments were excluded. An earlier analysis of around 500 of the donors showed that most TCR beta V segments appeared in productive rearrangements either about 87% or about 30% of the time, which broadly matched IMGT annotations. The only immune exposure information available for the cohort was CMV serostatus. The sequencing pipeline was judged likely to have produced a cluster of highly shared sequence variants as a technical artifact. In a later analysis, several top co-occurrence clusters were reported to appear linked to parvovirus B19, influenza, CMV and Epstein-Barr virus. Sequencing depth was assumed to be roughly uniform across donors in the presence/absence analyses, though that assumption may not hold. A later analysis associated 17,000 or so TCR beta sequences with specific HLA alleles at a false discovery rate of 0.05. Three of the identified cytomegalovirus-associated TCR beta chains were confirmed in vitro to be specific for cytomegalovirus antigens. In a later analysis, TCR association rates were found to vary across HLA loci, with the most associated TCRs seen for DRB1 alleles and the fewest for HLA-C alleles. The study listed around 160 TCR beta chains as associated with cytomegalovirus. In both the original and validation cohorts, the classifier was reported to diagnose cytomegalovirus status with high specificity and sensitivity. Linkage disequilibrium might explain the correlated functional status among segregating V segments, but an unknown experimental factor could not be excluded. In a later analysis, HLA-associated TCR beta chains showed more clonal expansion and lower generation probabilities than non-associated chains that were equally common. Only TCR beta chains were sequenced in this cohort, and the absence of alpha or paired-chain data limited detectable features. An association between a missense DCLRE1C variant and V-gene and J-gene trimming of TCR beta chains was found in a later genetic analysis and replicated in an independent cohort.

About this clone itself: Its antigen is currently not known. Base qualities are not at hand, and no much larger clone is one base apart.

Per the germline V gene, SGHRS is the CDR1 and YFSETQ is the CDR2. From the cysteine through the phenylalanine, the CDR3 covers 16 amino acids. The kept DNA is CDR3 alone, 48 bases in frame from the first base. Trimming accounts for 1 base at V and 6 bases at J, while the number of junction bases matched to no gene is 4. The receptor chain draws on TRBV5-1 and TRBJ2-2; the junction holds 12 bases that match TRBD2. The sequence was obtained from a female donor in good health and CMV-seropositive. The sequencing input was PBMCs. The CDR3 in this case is CASSLRLAGEAGELFF. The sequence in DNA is TGCGCCAGCAGCTTGCGACTAGCGGGAGAGGCCGGGGAGCTGTTTTTT.